These 15 T cell receptor beta chains originate from one sample sequenced in a study of shared clonotypes between healthy human individuals. Profiled with immunoSEQ multiplex PCR; TCRdb holds only in-frame clones, not every one. The data contain just over 2,000,000 clones, approximately 94% of them singletons. Naive CD8 cells were CD45RO-negative, positively selected for CCR7, excluding terminally differentiated effector memory CD45RA+ cells. Sequenced input: naive CD8+ T cells sorted from blood. The source is a man aged 18 to 30 in good health.

The genes are TRBV7-9 and TRBJ2-1; D possibly corresponds to TRBD2 (5 bases). Trimming took 1 base from V and 8 from J, leaving 15 bases between them. CDR3 length equals 15 residues. CDR1 and CDR2 from the germline V gene are SEHNR and FQNEAQ (reference sequence). The DNA of the CDR3 is TGTGCCAGCAGCTTAGGCCGGACGGGATTGGATGAGCAGTTCTTC. The encoded protein is CASSLGRTGLDEQFF.

The CDR3 sequence is CASSQDPYEQYF. The CDR3 nucleotides are TGCGCCAGCAGTCAGGATCCCTACGAGCAGTACTTC. The chain uses TRBV10-2 and TRBJ2-7, with D unclear. V lost 5 bases to trimming and J lost 2 bases, with 7 bases between them. This CDR3 has 12 residues. CDR1 and CDR2 from the germline V gene are WSHSY and SAAADI.

This sequence joins TRBV15 and TRBJ2-1, with D tentatively TRBD1 (6 bases). In germline, CDR1 is LNHNV, CDR2 YYDKDF (reference sequence). Trimming removed 1 base from V and 0 bases from J, with 13 bases in between. The CDR3 loop spans 17 amino acids. CDR3 sequence: CATSRAAGTFSYNEQFF. The CDR3 DNA reads TGTGCCACCAGCAGAGCCGCCGGGACATTCTCCTACAATGAGCAGTTCTTC.

This chain connects TRBV19 to TRBJ2-1; D is unclear. CDR1 LNHDA and CDR2 SQIVND come from the germline V gene (reference sequence). The CDR3 totals 14 residues. V was cut by 10 bases and J by 4 bases, with 17 bases left in between. CDR3: CATLPPPRYNEQFF. The CDR3 nucleotides are TGTGCCACCCTACCCCCTCCCCGTTACAATGAGCAGTTCTTC.

The CDR3 coding sequence is TGTGCCAGCAGCTTAGTACAGGACACCGGGGAGCTGTTTTTT. It codes for CASSLVQDTGELFF. This sequence joins TRBV13 and TRBJ2-2; D perhaps matches TRBD1 (5 bases). Trimming removed 1 base at V and 3 bases at J, with 6 bases between. The CDR3 covers 14 residues. Germline CDR1 reads PRHDT; CDR2 reads FYEKMQ (reference sequence). Variable domain in full (rest from reference TRBV13 and TRBJ2-2): AAGVIQSPRHLIKEKRETATLKCYPIPRHDTVYWYQQGPGQDPQFLISFYEKMQSDKGSIPDRFSAQQFSDYHSELNMSSLELGDSALYFCASSLVQDTGELFFGEGSRLTVL.

The genes are TRBV6-6 and TRBJ1-3; D is unclear. V gave up 7 bases and J gave up 0 bases, with 10 bases separating them. This CDR3 spans 14 amino acids. Per the germline V gene, CDR1 is MNHNY and CDR2 is SVGAGI (reference sequence). The CDR3 DNA follows: TGTGCCAGCACCAAGCCTGACTCTGGAAACACCATATATTTT. Translated: CASTKPDSGNTIYF.

The rearrangement joins TRBV14 to TRBJ2-7, with 7 bases fitting TRBD2. The CDR3 is 14 amino acids. J was trimmed by 6 bases and V by 1 base; bases with no gene match: 6. CDR1 SGHDN and CDR2 FVKESK come from the germline V gene. The CDR3 bases are TGTGCCAGCAGCCAAGGCGGGAGAAGCGTCGAGCAGTACTTC. The encoded protein is CASSQGGRSVEQYF.

The chain joins TRBV5-1 to TRBJ2-7; D not certain. The CDR3 sequence is 15 residues long. Germline V gives CDR1 SGHRS, CDR2 YFSETQ. Trimming shortened V by 0 bases and J by 5 bases, and 15 bases separated the two germline ends. For the CDR3, the DNA is TGCGCCAGCAGCTTGGAAGGGTACGGTTTGAACGAGCAGTACTTC. Translated: CASSLEGYGLNEQYF. Together with reference TRBV5-1 and TRBJ2-7, the CDR3 gives the full variable domain: KAGVTQTPRYLIKTRGQQVTLSCSPISGHRSVSWYQQTPGQGLQFLFEYFSETQRNKGNFPGRFSGRQFSNSRSEMNVSTLELGDSALYLCASSLEGYGLNEQYFGPGTRLTVT.

This sequence joins TRBV29-1 and TRBJ1-1; possible D gene TRBD1, 5 bases. Germline V gene data show CDR1 as SQVTM and CDR2 as ANQGSEA. CDR3 size: 13 residues. V dropped 3 bases and J dropped 7 bases, with 15 bases sitting between them. The CDR3 protein is CSVDVGGTIEAFF. CDR3 nucleotides: TGCAGCGTTGACGTCGGGGGAACCATTGAAGCTTTCTTT.

This chain links TRBV5-1 with TRBJ1-6, with 11 bases aligning to TRBD1. The V gene end was trimmed by 4 bases and the J gene end by 10 bases; junction bases not matched to a gene: 7. The V gene's germline CDR1 is SGHRS and CDR2 YFSETQ. This CDR3 has 15 amino acids. CDR3: CASSEGQGVGSPLHF. Here the CDR3 DNA reads TGCGCCAGCAGCGAGGGACAGGGGGTGGGGTCACCCCTCCACTTT.

The rearrangement links TRBV4-3 to TRBJ2-1; 10 nucleotides match TRBD2. This CDR3 contains 16 residues. With V trimmed by 0 bases and J by 5 bases, 4 bases remained unmatched. Germline loops: CDR1 LGHNA, CDR2 YSLEER. CDR3 DNA: TGCGCCAGCAGCCAAGAAGGACTAGCGGAAGACAATGAGCAGTTCTTC. Its translation: CASSQEGLAEDNEQFF.

This chain connects TRBV2 to TRBJ2-5; D is possibly TRBD2 (6 bases). From germline, CDR1 is SNHLY and CDR2 FYNNEI. The germline V and J ends were trimmed by 8 bases and 5 bases, with 15 bases remaining between them. This CDR3 spans 13 amino acids. The CDR3 reads CASARGGVETQYF. DNA of the CDR3: TGTGCCAGCGCCCGTGGCGGGGTCGAGACCCAGTACTTC.

The rearrangement joins TRBV5-1 to TRBJ1-5; D ambiguous. Per germline, CDR1 SGHRS and CDR2 YFSETQ. This CDR3 has 14 residues. V lost 6 bases, J lost 2 bases, and 12 bases lay in between. In nucleotides, the CDR3 is TGCGCCAGCAAAGAGGGAGTGGGCAATCAGCCCCAGCATTTT. Its protein product is CASKEGVGNQPQHF.

A remark on this clone: Other nucleotide sequences from this sample produce the same CDR3. The rearrangement joins TRBV27 to TRBJ2-7; no firm D call. V gave up 3 bases and J gave up 2 bases, with 8 bases separating them. This CDR3 contains 13 residues. Germline loops: CDR1 MNHEY, CDR2 SMNVEV (reference sequence). CDR3 region: CASSFGVTYEQYF. As DNA, the CDR3 is TGTGCCAGCAGTTTTGGGGTTACCTACGAGCAGTACTTC.

The CDR3 DNA reads as TGCGCCAGCAGCTTGGACAGTTGGGATGGCTACACCTTC. Its translation: CASSLDSWDGYTF. V is TRBV5-1 and J is TRBJ1-2; no clear D. CDR3 length equals 13 residues. Germline CDR1 SGHRS, CDR2 YFSETQ. The germline V and J ends were trimmed by 0 bases and 6 bases, with 9 bases remaining between them.